This TCR beta chain was profiled in a study of T cells in Graves' hyperthyroidism and ophthalmopathy. Ten or more counts support this clonotype. TCR beta CDR3 region amplification was performed from RNA transcripts. When the TCR CDR3 underwent first-round RT-PCR, the HTBI primer set was used. One entry per CDR3 protein results from TCRdb running MiXCR on the multiplex PCR reads. Found here are about 600,000 distinct CDR3 sequences, around 16% of them singletons; the top ten hold approximately 3.5%. Sequenced material: blood. This TCR came from a middle-aged woman with Graves' ophthalmopathy.

This chain's CDR3 is CASSFGRGAYEQYF. The CDR3 DNA reads TGTGCCAGCAGTTTCGGCAGGGGGGCGTACGAGCAGTACTTC. The rearrangement links TRBV27 to TRBJ2-7; weak D call: TRBD1 (7 bases). The length of the CDR3 is 14 residues. V dropped 3 bases and J dropped 4 bases, with 13 bases sitting between them. The V gene's germline CDR1 is MNHEY and CDR2 SMNVEV (reference sequence).